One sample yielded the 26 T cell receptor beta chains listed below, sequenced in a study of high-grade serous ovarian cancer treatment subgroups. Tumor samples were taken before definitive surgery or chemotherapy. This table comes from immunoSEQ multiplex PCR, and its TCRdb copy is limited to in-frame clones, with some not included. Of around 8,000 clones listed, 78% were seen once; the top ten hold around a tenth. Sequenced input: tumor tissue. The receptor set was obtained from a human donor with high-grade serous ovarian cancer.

The CDR3 region is CASTLSPAGANTGELFF. In DNA form, the CDR3 reads TGTGCCAGCACCCTCAGTCCAGCGGGGGCCAACACCGGGGAGCTGTTTTTT. This rearrangement joins TRBV7-3 to TRBJ2-2, with 8 bases that match TRBD2. Trimming took 7 bases from V and 2 from J; bases not matched to a gene: 12. The germline gives CDR1 SGHTA, CDR2 FQGTGA. The CDR3 length is 17 residues. Variable domain in full (rest from reference TRBV7-3 and TRBJ2-2): GAGVSQTPSNKVTEKGKYVELRCDPISGHTALYWYRQSLGQGPEFLIYFQGTGAADDSGLPNDRFFAVRPEGSVSTLKIQRTERGDSAVYLCASTLSPAGANTGELFFGEGSRLTVL.

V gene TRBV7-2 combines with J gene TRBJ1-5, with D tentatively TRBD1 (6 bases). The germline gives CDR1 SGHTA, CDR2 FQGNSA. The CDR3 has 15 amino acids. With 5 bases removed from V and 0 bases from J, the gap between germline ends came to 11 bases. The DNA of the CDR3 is TGTGCCAGCAGCCGGGACACCGCTAGCAATCAGCCCCAGCATTTT. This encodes CASSRDTASNQPQHF. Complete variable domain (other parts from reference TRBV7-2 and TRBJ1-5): GAGVSQSPSNKVTEKGKDVELRCDPISGHTALYWYRQSLGQGLEFLIYFQGNSAPDKSGLPSDRFSAERTGGSVSTLTIQRTQQEDSAVYLCASSRDTASNQPQHFGDGTRLSIL.

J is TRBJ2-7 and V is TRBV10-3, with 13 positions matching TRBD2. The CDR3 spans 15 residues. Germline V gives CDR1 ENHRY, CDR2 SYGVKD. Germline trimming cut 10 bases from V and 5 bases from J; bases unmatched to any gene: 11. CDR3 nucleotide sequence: TGTGCCACTTCCGGGACTAGCGGGAAGTGGAACGAGCAGTACTTC. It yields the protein CATSGTSGKWNEQYF.

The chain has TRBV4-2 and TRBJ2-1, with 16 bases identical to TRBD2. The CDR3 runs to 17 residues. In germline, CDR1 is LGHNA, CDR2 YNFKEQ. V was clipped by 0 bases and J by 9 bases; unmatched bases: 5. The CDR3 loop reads CASSQDGGLAGGLEQFF. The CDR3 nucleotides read TGTGCCAGCAGCCAAGATGGGGGACTAGCGGGAGGGCTTGAGCAGTTCTTC.

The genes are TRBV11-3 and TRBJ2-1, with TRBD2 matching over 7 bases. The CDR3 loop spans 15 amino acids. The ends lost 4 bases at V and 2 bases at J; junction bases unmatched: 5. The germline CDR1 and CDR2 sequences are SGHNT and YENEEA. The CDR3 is CASSYYGLAYNEQFF. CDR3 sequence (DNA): TGTGCCAGCAGCTATTACGGACTAGCCTACAATGAGCAGTTCTTC.

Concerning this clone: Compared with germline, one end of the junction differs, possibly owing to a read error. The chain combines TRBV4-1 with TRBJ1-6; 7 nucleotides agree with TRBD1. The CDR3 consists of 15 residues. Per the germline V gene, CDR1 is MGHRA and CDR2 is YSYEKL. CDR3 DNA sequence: TGCGCCAGCAGCCATCGTCCCGGGACAGTTCCAGTTCAGGGTTTT. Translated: CASSHRPGTVPVQGF.

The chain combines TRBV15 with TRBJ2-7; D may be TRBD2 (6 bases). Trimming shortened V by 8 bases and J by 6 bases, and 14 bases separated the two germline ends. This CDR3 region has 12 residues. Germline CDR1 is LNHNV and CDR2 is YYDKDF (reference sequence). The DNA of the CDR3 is TGTGCCACCGCGGCGGGGACTTCCGAGCAGTACTTC. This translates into CATAAGTSEQYF.

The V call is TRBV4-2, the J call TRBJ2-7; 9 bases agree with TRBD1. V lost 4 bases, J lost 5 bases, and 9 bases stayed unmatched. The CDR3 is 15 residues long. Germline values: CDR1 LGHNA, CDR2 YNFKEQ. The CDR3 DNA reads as TGTGCCAGCAGCCCTCGGGACAGGGAAGTCGACGAGCAGTACTTC. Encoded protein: CASSPRDREVDEQYF.

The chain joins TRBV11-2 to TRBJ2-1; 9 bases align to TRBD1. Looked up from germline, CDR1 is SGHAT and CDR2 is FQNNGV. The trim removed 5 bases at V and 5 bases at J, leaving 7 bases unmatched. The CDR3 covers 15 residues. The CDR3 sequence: CASSHDGTGNNEQFF. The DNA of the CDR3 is TGTGCCAGCAGCCACGACGGGACAGGGAACAATGAGCAGTTCTTC.

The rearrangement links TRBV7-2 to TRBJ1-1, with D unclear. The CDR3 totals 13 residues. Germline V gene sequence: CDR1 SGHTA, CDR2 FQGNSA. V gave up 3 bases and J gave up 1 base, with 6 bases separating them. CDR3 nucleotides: TGTGCCAGCAGCTTGAGCCAGAACACTGAAGCTTTCTTT. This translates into CASSLSQNTEAFF. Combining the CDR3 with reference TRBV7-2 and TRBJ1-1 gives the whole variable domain GAGVSQSPSNKVTEKGKDVELRCDPISGHTALYWYRQSLGQGLEFLIYFQGNSAPDKSGLPSDRFSAERTGGSVSTLTIQRTQQEDSAVYLCASSLSQNTEAFFGQGTRLTVV.

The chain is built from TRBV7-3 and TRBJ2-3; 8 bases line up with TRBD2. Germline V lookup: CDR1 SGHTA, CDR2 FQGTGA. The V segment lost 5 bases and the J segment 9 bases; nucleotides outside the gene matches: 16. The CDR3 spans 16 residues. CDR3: CASSDTGTRAAGTQYF. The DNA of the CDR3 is TGTGCCAGCAGCGACACCGGGACTAGGGCTGCCGGGACGCAGTATTTT.

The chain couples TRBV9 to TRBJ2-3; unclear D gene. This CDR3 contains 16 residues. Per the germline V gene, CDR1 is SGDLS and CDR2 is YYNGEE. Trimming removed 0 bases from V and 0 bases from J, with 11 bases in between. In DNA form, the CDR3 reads TGTGCCAGCAGCGTAGGTATGGCCCCAAGCACAGATACGCAGTATTTT. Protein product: CASSVGMAPSTDTQYF. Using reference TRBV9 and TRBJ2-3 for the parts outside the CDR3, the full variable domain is DSGVTQTPKHLITATGQRVTLRCSPRSGDLSVYWYQQSLDQGLQFLIQYYNGEERAKGNILERFSAQQFPDLHSELNLSSLELGDSALYFCASSVGMAPSTDTQYFGPGTRLTVL.

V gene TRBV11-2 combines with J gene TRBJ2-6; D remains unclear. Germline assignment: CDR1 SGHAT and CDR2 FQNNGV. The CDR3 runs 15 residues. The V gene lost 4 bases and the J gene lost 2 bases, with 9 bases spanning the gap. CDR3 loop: CASSSPATGANVLTF. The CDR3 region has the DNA TGTGCCAGCAGCTCACCAGCGACTGGGGCCAACGTCCTGACTTTC.

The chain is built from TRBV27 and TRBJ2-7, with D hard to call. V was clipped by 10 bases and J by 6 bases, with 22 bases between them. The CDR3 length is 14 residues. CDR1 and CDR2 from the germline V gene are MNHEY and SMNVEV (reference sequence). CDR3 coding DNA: TGTGCCACCTGGAAGGCGCCACCCTTTTCCGAGCAGTACTTC. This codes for CATWKAPPFSEQYF.

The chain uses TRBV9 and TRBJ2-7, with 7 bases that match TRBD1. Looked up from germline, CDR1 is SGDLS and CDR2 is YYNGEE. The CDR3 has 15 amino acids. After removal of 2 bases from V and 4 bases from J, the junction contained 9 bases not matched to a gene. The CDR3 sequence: CASSVAPGQIYEQYF. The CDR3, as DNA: TGTGCCAGCAGCGTCGCACCGGGACAGATTTACGAGCAGTACTTC.

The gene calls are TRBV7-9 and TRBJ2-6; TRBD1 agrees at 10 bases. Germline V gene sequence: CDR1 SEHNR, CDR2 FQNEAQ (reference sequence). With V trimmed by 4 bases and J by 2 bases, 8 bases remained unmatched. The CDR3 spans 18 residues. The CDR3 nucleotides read TGTGCCAGCAGCTCTACGGGACAGGGGCGGCCTGGGGCCAACGTCCTGACTTTC. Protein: CASSSTGQGRPGANVLTF.

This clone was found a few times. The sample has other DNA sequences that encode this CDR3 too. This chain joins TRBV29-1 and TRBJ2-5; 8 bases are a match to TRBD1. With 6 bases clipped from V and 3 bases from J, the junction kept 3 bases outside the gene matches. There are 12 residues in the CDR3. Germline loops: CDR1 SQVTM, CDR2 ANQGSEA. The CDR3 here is CSVATGEETQYF. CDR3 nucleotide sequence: TGCAGCGTCGCGACAGGGGAAGAGACCCAGTACTTC.

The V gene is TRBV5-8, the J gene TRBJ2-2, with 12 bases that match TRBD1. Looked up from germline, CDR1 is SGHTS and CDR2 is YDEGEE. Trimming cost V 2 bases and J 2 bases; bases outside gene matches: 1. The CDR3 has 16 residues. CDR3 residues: CASSLGTGGNTGELFF. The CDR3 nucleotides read TGTGCCAGCAGCTTAGGGACAGGGGGCAACACCGGGGAGCTGTTTTTT.

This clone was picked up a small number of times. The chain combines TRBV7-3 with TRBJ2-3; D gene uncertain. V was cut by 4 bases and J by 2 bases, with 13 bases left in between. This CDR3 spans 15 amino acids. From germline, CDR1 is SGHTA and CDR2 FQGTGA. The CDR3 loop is CASSSTPAPTDTQYF. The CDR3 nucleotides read TGTGCCAGCAGCTCGACCCCGGCCCCCACAGATACGCAGTATTTT.

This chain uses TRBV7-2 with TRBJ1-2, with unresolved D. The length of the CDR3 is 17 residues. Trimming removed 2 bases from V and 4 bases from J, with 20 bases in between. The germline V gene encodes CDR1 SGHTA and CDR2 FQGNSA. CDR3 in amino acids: CASSLWSGTTSFYGYTF. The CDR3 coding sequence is TGTGCCAGCAGCTTATGGTCTGGCACCACGTCTTTCTATGGCTACACCTTC.

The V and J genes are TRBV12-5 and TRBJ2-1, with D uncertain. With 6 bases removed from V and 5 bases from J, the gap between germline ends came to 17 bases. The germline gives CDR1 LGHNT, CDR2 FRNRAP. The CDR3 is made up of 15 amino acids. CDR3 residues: CASGHNLPTNNEQFF. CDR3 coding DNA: TGTGCTAGTGGCCACAATCTCCCGACGAACAATGAGCAGTTCTTC.

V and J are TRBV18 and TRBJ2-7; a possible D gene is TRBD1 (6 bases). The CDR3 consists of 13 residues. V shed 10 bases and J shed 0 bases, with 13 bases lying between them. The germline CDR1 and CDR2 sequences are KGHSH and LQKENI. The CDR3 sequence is CATSGQSSYEQYF. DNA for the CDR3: TGTGCCACCTCTGGACAGAGCTCCTACGAGCAGTACTTC.

CDR3 protein: CASSNFGYGYTF. CDR3 coding DNA: TGTGCCAGCAGTAATTTTGGGTATGGCTACACCTTC. This chain uses TRBV6-5 with TRBJ1-2; D gene ambiguous. Trimming removed 5 bases from V and 5 bases from J, with 9 bases in between. CDR3 length equals 12 residues. Germline V gene sequence: CDR1 MNHEY, CDR2 SVGAGI.

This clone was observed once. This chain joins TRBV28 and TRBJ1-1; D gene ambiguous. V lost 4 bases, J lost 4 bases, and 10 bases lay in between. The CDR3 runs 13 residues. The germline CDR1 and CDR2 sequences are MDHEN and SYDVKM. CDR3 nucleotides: TGTGCCAGCAGTTCCCCCGGTCTCACTGAAGCTTTCTTT. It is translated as CASSSPGLTEAFF.

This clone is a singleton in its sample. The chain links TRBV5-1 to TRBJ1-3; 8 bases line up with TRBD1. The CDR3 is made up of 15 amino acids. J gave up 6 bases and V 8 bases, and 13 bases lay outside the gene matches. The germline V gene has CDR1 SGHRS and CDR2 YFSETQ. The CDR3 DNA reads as TGCGCCAGTCGACGAGGACAGGGTCCGGAAAACACCATATATTTT. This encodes CASRRGQGPENTIYF.

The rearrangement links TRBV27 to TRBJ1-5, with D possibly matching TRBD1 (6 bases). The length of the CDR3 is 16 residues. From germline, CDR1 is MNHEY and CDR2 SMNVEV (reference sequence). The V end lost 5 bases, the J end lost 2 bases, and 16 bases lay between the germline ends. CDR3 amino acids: CASSDTGLGGNQPQHF. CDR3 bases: TGTGCCAGCAGTGATACAGGGCTGGGCGGCAATCAGCCCCAGCATTTT.